This T cell receptor (beta chain) was sequenced in a study of T-cell memory formation after mild COVID-19. This clonotype showed up many times. Using its own MiXCR run on the 5' RACE reads, TCRdb lists one record per CDR3 protein. Of a few hundred thousand distinct CDR3 sequences in the sample, approximately 15% were seen once. CDR1 is MDHEN, CDR2 SYDVKM, per germline. The CDR3 runs 12 residues. V dropped 6 bases and J dropped 5 bases, with 10 bases sitting between them. The TCR was taken from a man between 18 and 29 years old who had mild COVID-19 (a few samples of this study predate the infection). Cell type and time point are not known. Source material: PBMCs or a T cell subset sorted from them (not recorded which). The rearrangement links TRBV28 to TRBJ2-5, with a weak D call TRBD1 (6 bases). CDR3 nucleotide sequence: TGTGCCAGCAGAGGACAGAGGGAGACCCAGTACTTC. This translates into CASRGQRETQYF.